This T cell receptor (beta chain) was recovered during a study of T cell responses to AZD1222 COVID-19 vaccine. Study information: Second-dose intervals of approximately 4 or approximately 12 weeks were pooled.

Germline V gene data show CDR1 as PRHDT and CDR2 as FYEKMQ (reference sequence). The CDR3 extends over 14 amino acids. The V end lost 3 bases, the J end lost 4 bases, and 9 bases lay between the germline ends. Overall study findings and caveats: Baseline seropositivity characterized only six AZD1222 recipients.

Details on this clone: The target antigen is unknown.

Assay used: immunoSEQ multiplex PCR; TCRdb lists only in-frame clones, some missing. Seen here are 90,000 to 95,000 clones, over 75% observed once, and the top ten hold about 10%. This sequence originates from an adult in good health. Sequenced here: peripheral blood, sampled on day 0 of AZD1222 vaccination. The J gene is TRBJ2-2, the V gene TRBV13; D call uncertain. The CDR3 spells CASSFQTGTGELFF. In DNA, the CDR3 is TGTGCCAGCAGCTTTCAGACGGGCACCGGGGAGCTGTTTTTT. The full variable domain, its missing parts supplied by reference TRBV13 and TRBJ2-2, is AAGVIQSPRHLIKEKRETATLKCYPIPRHDTVYWYQQGPGQDPQFLISFYEKMQSDKGSIPDRFSAQQFSDYHSELNMSSLELGDSALYFCASSFQTGTGELFFGEGSRLTVL.